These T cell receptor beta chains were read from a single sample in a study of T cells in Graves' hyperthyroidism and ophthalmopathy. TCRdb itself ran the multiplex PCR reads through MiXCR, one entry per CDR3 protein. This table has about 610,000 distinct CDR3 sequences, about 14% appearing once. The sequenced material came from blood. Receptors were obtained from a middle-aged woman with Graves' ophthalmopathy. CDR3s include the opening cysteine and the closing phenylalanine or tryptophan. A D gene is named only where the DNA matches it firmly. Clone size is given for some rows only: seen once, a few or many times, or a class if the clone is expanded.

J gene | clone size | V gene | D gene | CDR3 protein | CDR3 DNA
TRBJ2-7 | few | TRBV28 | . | CASSFHRSYEQYF | TGTGCCAGCAGTTTCCACAGATCCTACGAGCAGTACTTC
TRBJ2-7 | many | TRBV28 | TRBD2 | CASTPLRGGGLAGSKQYF | TGTGCCAGTACCCCCCTACGCGGAGGGGGACTAGCGGGAAGTAAGCAGTACTTC
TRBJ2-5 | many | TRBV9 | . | CASSVSPRGETQYF | TGTGCCAGCAGCGTTAGCCCCCGCGGAGAGACCCAGTACTTC
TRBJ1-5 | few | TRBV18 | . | CASSPSWDQPQHF | TGTGCCAGCTCACCTTCGTGGGATCAGCCCCAGCATTTT
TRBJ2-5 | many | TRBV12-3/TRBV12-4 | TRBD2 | CASSSTSGSLETQYF | TGTGCCAGCAGTTCGACTAGCGGGAGCCTGGAGACCCAGTACTTC
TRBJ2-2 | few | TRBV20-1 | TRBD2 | CSAGLAGINTGELFF | TGCAGTGCTGGCCTAGCGGGGATTAACACCGGGGAGCTGTTTTTT
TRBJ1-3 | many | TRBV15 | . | CATSRDPQANSGNTIYF | TGTGCCACCAGCAGAGATCCACAGGCGAACTCTGGAAACACCATATATTTT
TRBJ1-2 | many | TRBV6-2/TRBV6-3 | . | CASSYTGSRGYTF | TGTGCCAGCAGTTACACAGGGTCTCGTGGCTACACCTTC
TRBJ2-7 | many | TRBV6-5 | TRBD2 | CASSYSSGGNEQYF | TGTGCCAGCAGTTACTCCTCGGGGGGGAATGAGCAGTACTTC
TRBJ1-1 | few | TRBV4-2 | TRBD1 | CASSLYWGGTANTEAFF | TGTGCCAGCAGCCTTTACTGGGGGGGGACAGCAAACACTGAAGCTTTCTTT
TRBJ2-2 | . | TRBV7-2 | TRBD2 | CASSPLSGGTSGEGGELFF | TGTGCCAGCAGCCCCCTAAGTGGGGGGACTAGCGGAGAGGGCGGGGAGCTGTTTTTT
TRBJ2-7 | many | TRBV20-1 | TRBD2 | CSASRLAFTQQYF | TGCAGTGCTAGCAGACTAGCTTTTACGCAGCAGTACTTC
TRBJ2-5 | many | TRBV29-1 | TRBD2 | CSVEGKEREWQETQYF | TGCAGCGTTGAAGGGAAGGAGCGGGAGTGGCAAGAGACCCAGTACTTC
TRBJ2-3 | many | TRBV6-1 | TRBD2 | CASSEAPAGGFTDTQYF | TGTGCCAGCAGTGAAGCCCCAGCGGGAGGGTTCACAGATACGCAGTATTTT
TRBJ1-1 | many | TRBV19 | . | CASSIQAAISSEAFF | TGTGCCAGTAGTATACAGGCAGCCATTAGCTCTGAAGCTTTCTTT
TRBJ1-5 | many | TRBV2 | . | CASRDGRARGDQPQHF | TGTGCCAGCAGGGACGGGCGAGCTCGGGGGGATCAGCCCCAGCATTTT
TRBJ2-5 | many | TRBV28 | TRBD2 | CASSRRLAEIQETQYF | TGTGCCAGCAGTCGCCGACTAGCGGAAATCCAAGAGACCCAGTACTTC
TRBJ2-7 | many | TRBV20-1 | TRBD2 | CSAAPLAGAVQYF | TGCAGTGCTGCCCCTCTAGCGGGAGCGGTGCAGTACTTC
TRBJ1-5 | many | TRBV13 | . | CASSHRQNQPQHF | TGTGCCAGCAGCCACCGACAGAATCAGCCCCAGCATTTT
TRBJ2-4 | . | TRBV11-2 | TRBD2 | CASSPRLAGVAKNIQYF | TGTGCCAGCAGCCCTCGATTAGCGGGAGTGGCCAAAAACATTCAGTACTTC
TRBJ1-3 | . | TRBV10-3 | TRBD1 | CATTGGISGNTIYF | TGTGCCACGACAGGGGGTATCTCTGGAAACACCATATATTTT
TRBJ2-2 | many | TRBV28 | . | CASIQTGYTGELFF | TGTGCCAGCATTCAAACAGGATACACCGGGGAGCTGTTTTTT
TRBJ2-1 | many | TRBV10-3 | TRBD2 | CATGGATNEQFF | TGTGCCACGGGGGGGGCAACGAATGAGCAGTTCTTC
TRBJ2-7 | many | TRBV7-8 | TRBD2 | CASSGLAGGRSPSYEQYF | TGTGCCAGCAGCGGACTAGCGGGAGGCCGATCCCCCTCCTACGAGCAGTACTTC
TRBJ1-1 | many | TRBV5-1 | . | CASSLAPKPNTEAFF | TGCGCCAGCAGCTTGGCTCCGAAACCCAACACTGAAGCTTTCTTT
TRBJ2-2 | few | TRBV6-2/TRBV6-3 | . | CASSYSGRTGELFF | TGTGCCAGCAGTTACTCGGGCAGGACCGGGGAGCTGTTTTTT
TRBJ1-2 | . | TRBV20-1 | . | CSAGPVGGYTF | TGCAGTGCGGGCCCGGTCGGTGGCTACACCTTC
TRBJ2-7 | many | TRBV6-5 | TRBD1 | CASSSQGPQYEQYF | TGTGCCAGCAGTTCACAGGGGCCCCAATACGAGCAGTACTTC
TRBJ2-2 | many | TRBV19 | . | CASSIVGTGELFF | TGTGCCAGTAGTATCGTCGGCACCGGGGAGCTGTTTTTT
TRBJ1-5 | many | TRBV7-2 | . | CASSLVGGQNQPQHF | TGTGCCAGCAGCTTAGTTGGCGGACAGAATCAGCCCCAGCATTTT
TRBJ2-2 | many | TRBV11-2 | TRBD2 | CASSLSGGRTGELFF | TGTGCCAGCAGCTTATCAGGCGGGAGAACCGGGGAGCTGTTTTTT
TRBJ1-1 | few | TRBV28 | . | CATSDILGEAFF | TGTGCCACCTCCGACATATTAGGTGAAGCTTTCTTT
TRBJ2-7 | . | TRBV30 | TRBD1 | CAWSLDRGRNEQYF | TGTGCCTGGAGCCTCGACAGGGGAAGGAACGAGCAGTACTTC
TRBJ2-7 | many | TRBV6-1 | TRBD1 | CASRPTGVYEQYF | TGTGCCAGCAGGCCCACAGGGGTTTACGAGCAGTACTTC
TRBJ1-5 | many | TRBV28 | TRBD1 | CASSSSGGAKQPQHF | TGTGCCAGCAGTTCCTCAGGGGGCGCGAAACAGCCCCAGCATTTT
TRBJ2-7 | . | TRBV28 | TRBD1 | CASGYPSQTGTSYEQYF | TGTGCCAGCGGTTACCCCTCTCAGACAGGGACCTCCTACGAGCAGTACTTC
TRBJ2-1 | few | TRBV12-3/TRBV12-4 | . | CASSLAFVNEQFF | TGTGCCAGCAGTTTAGCGTTCGTAAATGAGCAGTTCTTC
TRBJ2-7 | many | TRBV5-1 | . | CASSLAGSVSYEQYF | TGCGCCAGCAGCTTGGCTGGGTCAGTCTCCTACGAGCAGTACTTC
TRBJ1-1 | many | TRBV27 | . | CASSLSEGGTEAFF | TGTGCCAGCAGTTTATCAGAAGGGGGCACTGAAGCTTTCTTT
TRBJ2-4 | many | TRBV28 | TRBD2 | CASMGLAGVGKNIQYF | TGTGCCAGCATGGGACTAGCGGGAGTTGGCAAAAACATTCAGTACTTC
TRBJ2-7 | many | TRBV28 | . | CASFAPLPLGEQYF | TGTGCCAGCTTCGCCCCACTCCCACTGGGGGAGCAGTACTTC
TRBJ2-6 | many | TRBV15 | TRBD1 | CATSRADRTAGANVLTF | TGTGCCACCAGCAGAGCGGACAGGACGGCGGGGGCCAACGTCCTGACTTTC
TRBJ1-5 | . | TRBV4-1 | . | CASSQESPSQAVEPQHF | TGCGCCAGCAGCCAAGAGTCGCCCAGCCAGGCCGTGGAGCCCCAGCATTTT
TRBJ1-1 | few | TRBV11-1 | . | CASSLVPILSTEAFF | TGTGCCAGCAGCTTAGTTCCGATACTGAGCACTGAAGCTTTCTTT